Listed below are T cell receptor beta chains from one sample, sequenced in a study of blood T cell repertoires in COVID-19. Libraries were prepared by immunoSEQ multiplex PCR; TCRdb keeps only in-frame clonotypes and omits some of them. The sample lists almost 55,000 clones, around 86% occurring once. The sample was peripheral blood. These receptors were collected from a man aged 45 to 65 with active COVID-19. The CDR3 runs from the conserved cysteine through the conserved F or W. A D gene is named only where the DNA matches it firmly. Size is omitted from some rows. Given values are once, few, many or a class for expanded clones.

. | TRBJ2-5 | TRBV19 | . | CASSIGRGQETQYF | TGTGCCAGTAGTATTGGTCGGGGGCAAGAGACCCAGTACTTC
. | TRBJ1-1 | TRBV25-1 | . | CASGYRVGTEAFF | TGTGCCAGCGGTTACAGGGTTGGCACTGAAGCTTTCTTT
. | TRBJ2-2 | TRBV7-7 | . | CASSLGRGNTGELFF | TGTGCCAGCAGCTTAGGGAGAGGGAACACCGGGGAGCTGTTTTTT
. | TRBJ2-3 | TRBV5-6 | TRBD2 | CASSVVTGGNTDTQYF | TGTGCCAGCAGCGTAGTAACGGGAGGGAACACAGATACGCAGTATTTT
. | TRBJ1-1 | TRBV7-6 | . | CASGLQGRGMNTEAFF | TGTGCCAGCGGATTACAGGGAAGAGGGATGAACACTGAAGCTTTCTTT
. | TRBJ2-5 | TRBV23-1 | TRBD2 | CASSQRFGREGETQYF | TGCGCCAGCAGTCAAAGGTTCGGGAGGGAAGGAGAGACCCAGTACTTC
medium-sized | TRBJ2-7 | TRBV6-5 | . | CASSTGAYEQYF | TGTGCCAGCAGTACCGGGGCCTACGAGCAGTACTTC
. | TRBJ1-1 | TRBV28 | . | CASSTGQYTEAFF | TGTGCCAGCAGTACAGGACAGTACACTGAAGCTTTCTTT
. | TRBJ2-2 | TRBV27 | . | CASREGQGHTGELFF | TGTGCCAGCAGGGAGGGGCAGGGTCACACCGGGGAGCTGTTTTTT
. | TRBJ1-1 | TRBV11-2 | TRBD1 | CASSPLSLGQGPEAFF | TGTGCCAGCAGCCCCCTCTCGCTGGGACAGGGCCCCGAAGCTTTCTTT
. | TRBJ1-2 | TRBV28 | TRBD1 | CASSSYVHEERDRGHGYTF | TGTGCCAGCAGTTCGTACGTCCATGAGGAGCGGGACAGGGGTCATGGCTACACCTTC
. | TRBJ1-2 | TRBV6-2/TRBV6-3 | . | CASSPPGNYGYTF | TGTGCCAGCAGCCCCCCAGGGAACTATGGCTACACCTTC
. | TRBJ1-2 | TRBV4-1 | TRBD1 | CASSQDLQGAYGYTF | TGCGCCAGCAGCCAAGATCTTCAGGGGGCTTATGGCTACACCTTC
. | TRBJ2-1 | TRBV6-6 | . | CASSYTPGQDEQFF | TGTGCCAGCAGTTACACCCCTGGGCAGGATGAGCAGTTCTTC
. | TRBJ1-2 | TRBV11-1 | . | CASSVTVNYGYTF | TGTGCCAGCAGCGTAACAGTTAACTATGGCTACACCTTC
. | TRBJ2-7 | TRBV3-1/TRBV3-2 | . | CASSHSSYEQYF | TGTGCCAGCAGCCACAGCTCCTACGAGCAGTACTTC
. | TRBJ2-3 | TRBV24-1 | . | CATSDGHYTDTQYF | TGTGCCACCAGTGATGGACATTACACAGATACGCAGTATTTT
. | TRBJ1-5 | TRBV7-2 | TRBD1 | CASSASGTGGGQPQHF | TGTGCCAGCAGCGCATCCGGGACAGGGGGAGGACAGCCCCAGCATTTT
. | TRBJ2-3 | TRBV4-1 | TRBD1 | CASSPGQGAADTQYF | TGCGCCAGCAGCCCCGGACAGGGAGCGGCAGATACGCAGTATTTT
. | TRBJ2-7 | TRBV7-6 | TRBD1 | CASSLAAGGSYEQYF | TGTGCCAGCAGCTTAGCGGCAGGGGGATCCTACGAGCAGTACTTC
. | TRBJ1-1 | TRBV4-3 | . | CASSGGEQGNTEAFF | TGCGCCAGCAGCGGGGGCGAGCAGGGGAACACTGAAGCTTTCTTT
. | TRBJ2-1 | TRBV7-7 | TRBD2 | CASSLGTSRVYEQFF | TGTGCTAGCAGCTTAGGGACTAGCCGAGTCTATGAGCAGTTCTTC
. | TRBJ1-1 | TRBV9 | TRBD1 | CASARTGTGTEAFF | TGTGCCAGCGCCCGGACAGGGACGGGCACTGAAGCTTTCTTT
once | TRBJ2-7 | TRBV18 | TRBD1 | CASSTGVSSYEQYF | TGTGCCAGCTCAACAGGGGTCTCCTCCTACGAGCAGTACTTC
. | TRBJ1-5 | TRBV6-6 | . | CASSYLPPGNQPQHF | TGTGCCAGCAGTTACTTACCCCCGGGGAATCAGCCCCAGCATTTT
. | TRBJ2-1 | TRBV19 | . | CASSIDPGRNEQFF | TGTGCCAGTAGTATAGACCCAGGTCGCAATGAGCAGTTCTTC
. | TRBJ2-2 | TRBV6-6 | . | CASSPYDTNTGELFF | TGTGCCAGCAGCCCCTACGACACGAACACCGGGGAGCTGTTTTTT
once | TRBJ2-1 | TRBV5-1 | . | CASSPSVGLSSYNEQFF | TGCGCCAGCAGCCCCTCCGTGGGGCTAAGCTCCTACAATGAGCAGTTCTTC
. | TRBJ1-1 | TRBV18 | . | CASSPPAARSNTEAFF | TGTGCCAGCTCACCACCCGCGGCAAGATCAAACACTGAAGCTTTCTTT
. | TRBJ2-5 | TRBV28 | TRBD1 | CASIPGGQETQYF | TGTGCCAGCATTCCAGGGGGCCAAGAGACCCAGTACTTC
. | TRBJ2-3 | TRBV27 | . | CASSLIWGGGTDTQYF | TGTGCCAGCAGTTTGATCTGGGGCGGTGGCACAGATACGCAGTATTTT
. | TRBJ1-2 | TRBV19 | . | CASSMGLGDGYTF | TGTGCCAGTAGTATGGGACTTGGAGATGGCTACACCTTC
. | TRBJ1-2 | TRBV6-2/TRBV6-3 | . | CASSYSSTGTYNSYTF | TGTGCCAGCAGTTACTCTTCAACCGGGACTTATAACAGCTACACCTTC
. | TRBJ2-6 | TRBV5-6 | . | CASSLETGTPSSGANVLTF | TGTGCCAGCAGCTTGGAAACCGGGACTCCGAGCTCTGGGGCCAACGTCCTGACTTTC
. | TRBJ1-3 | TRBV5-6 | TRBD1 | CASSPAGRGPGNTIYF | TGTGCCAGCAGCCCGGCGGGCAGGGGGCCTGGAAACACCATATATTTT
few | TRBJ2-3 | TRBV4-3 | TRBD2 | CASSQELAAGTDTQYF | TGCGCCAGCAGCCAGGAACTAGCGGCCGGCACAGATACGCAGTATTTT
. | TRBJ1-2 | TRBV30 | TRBD1 | CALDRAHNYGYTF | TGTGCCTTAGACAGGGCGCATAACTATGGCTACACCTTC
. | TRBJ2-1 | TRBV7-2 | TRBD2 | CASIPGTSVYNEQFF | TGTGCCAGCATTCCCGGGACTAGCGTATACAATGAGCAGTTCTTC
. | TRBJ2-7 | TRBV7-2 | . | CASSLLAGTLPNEQYF | TGTGCCAGCAGCTTGTTGGCGGGGACCCTTCCCAACGAGCAGTACTTC
. | TRBJ2-3 | TRBV11-2 | . | CASSLRQGQDTQYF | TGTGCCAGCAGCTTACGGCAGGGCCAAGATACGCAGTATTTT
. | TRBJ2-7 | TRBV3-1/TRBV3-2 | TRBD2 | CASSQVSGGIYEQYF | TGTGCCAGCAGCCAAGTCTCGGGAGGGATCTACGAGCAGTACTTC
. | TRBJ2-1 | TRBV4-3 | TRBD2 | CASSRLAGDTNEQFF | TGCGCCAGCAGCCGCCTAGCGGGAGACACAAATGAGCAGTTCTTC
. | TRBJ1-2 | TRBV4-1 | TRBD1 | CASSQPTQGWGLYGYTF | TGCGCCAGCAGCCAACCTACACAGGGGTGGGGACTCTATGGCTACACCTTC
few | TRBJ2-1 | TRBV2 | TRBD2 | CASSPQAGLYNEQFF | TGTGCCAGCAGTCCTCAAGCGGGGTTATACAATGAGCAGTTCTTC
once | TRBJ2-7 | TRBV28 | TRBD1 | CASIDRGSQQQYF | TGTGCCAGCATCGACAGGGGTTCCCAGCAGCAGTACTTC